One and the same sample provided the 9 T cell receptor beta chains below, sequenced in a study of OX40 agonist ivuxolimab in advanced cancers. Only in-frame clones appear in the TCRdb table, and some are missing; sequencing was by immunoSEQ multiplex PCR. Here the sample spans about 58,000 clones, less than 90% being singletons. The material sequenced was CD4+ or CD8+ T cells sorted from blood, taken in a trial of the OX40 agonist ivuxolimab. The receptors were gathered from an adult with an advanced solid tumor such as melanoma, head and neck, liver or kidney cancer.

The chain uses TRBV5-1 and TRBJ2-3; TRBD2 is a possible D gene (7 bases). In germline, CDR1 is SGHRS, CDR2 YFSETQ. V was shortened by 1 base and J by 3 bases, with 12 bases between the two germline ends. This CDR3 region has 15 residues. The CDR3: CASSLLGGATDTQYF. CDR3 sequence (DNA): TGCGCCAGCAGCTTGTTAGGGGGGGCGACAGATACGCAGTATTTT.

V usage is TRBV5-4 and J usage is TRBJ2-2; D call uncertain. The CDR3 runs to 14 residues. Germline CDR1 SGHNT, CDR2 YYREEE (reference sequence). The ends were cut back, 5 bases at V and 7 bases at J, with 15 bases in the middle. The CDR3 sequence: CASSFETFRGELFF. In DNA, the CDR3 is TGTGCCAGCAGTTTCGAGACTTTCCGCGGGGAGCTGTTTTTT.

In its sample, this clone was seen a few times. This chain connects TRBV15 to TRBJ2-3, with D possibly being TRBD1 or TRBD2 (6 bases each). Trimming took off 4 bases at V and 8 bases at J, with 22 bases between the two ends. Germline lookup yields CDR1 LNHNV and CDR2 YYDKDF (reference sequence). The CDR3 spans 16 residues. The CDR3 bases are TGTGCCACCAGCACTCACCCGTGGAGGGGGTTAGGTACGCAGTATTTT. Its translation is CATSTHPWRGLGTQYF. The variable domain in full, completed from reference TRBV15 and TRBJ2-3, reads DAMVIQNPRYQVTQFGKPVTLSCSQTLNHNVMYWYQQKSSQAPKLLFHYYDKDFNNEADTPDNFQSRRPNTSFCFLDIRSPGLGDTAMYLCATSTHPWRGLGTQYFGPGTRLTVL.

This chain connects TRBV7-6 to TRBJ1-6; possible D gene TRBD1, 6 bases. The CDR3 sequence is 15 residues long. V was clipped by 2 bases and J by 7 bases, with 12 bases between them. The germline V gene has CDR1 SGHVS and CDR2 FNYEAQ. CDR3 DNA sequence: TGTGCCAGCAGCTTACAGGGGAACACAAATTCACCCCTCCACTTT. This translates into CASSLQGNTNSPLHF. Drawing the rest from reference TRBV7-6 and TRBJ1-6, the complete variable domain is GAGVSQSPRYKVTKRGQDVALRCDPISGHVSLYWYRQALGQGPEFLTYFNYEAQQDKSGLPNDRFSAERPEGSISTLTIQRTEQRDSAMYRCASSLQGNTNSPLHFGNGTRLTVT.

This clone was observed once. This sequence joins TRBV23-1 and TRBJ1-2; 8 positions agree with TRBD1. TRBV23-1 is an open reading frame, and its role is uncertain. J lost 7 bases, V lost 4 bases, and 17 bases had no gene match. This CDR3 is 17 amino acids long. The CDR3 region is CASSPPFDGQGLGGYTF. For the CDR3, the DNA is TGCGCCAGCAGTCCCCCCTTCGATGGACAGGGACTAGGTGGCTACACCTTC.

The V and J genes are TRBV4-1 and TRBJ2-7; 11 positions match TRBD1. After removal of 1 base from V and 6 bases from J, the junction contained 5 bases not matched to a gene. Per the germline V gene, CDR1 is MGHRA and CDR2 is YSYEKL. The CDR3 runs 15 residues. The CDR3 protein is CASSQGGQGAREQYF. The CDR3 nucleotides read TGCGCCAGCAGCCAAGGCGGACAGGGGGCCCGCGAGCAGTACTTC.

This clone was seen just once. This chain joins TRBV6-5 and TRBJ1-6; the D gene is possibly TRBD1 (6 bases). V was cut by 4 bases and J by 8 bases, with 12 bases left in between. The CDR3 consists of 14 residues. CDR1 is MNHEY and CDR2 is SVGAGI in the germline V gene. The chain's CDR3 is CASSSTGIDSPLHF. In DNA form, the CDR3 reads TGTGCCAGCAGTTCAACAGGGATTGATTCACCCCTCCACTTT.

The gene calls are TRBV5-6 and TRBJ1-6; D call uncertain. The germline V gene encodes CDR1 SGHDT and CDR2 YYEEEE. The CDR3 consists of 12 residues. The ends were cut back, 4 bases at V and 5 bases at J, with 4 bases in the middle. The CDR3 reads CASSENNSPLHF. CDR3 in DNA: TGTGCCAGCAGCGAAAATAATTCACCCCTCCACTTT.

The chain joins TRBV5-1 to TRBJ2-1; 12 nucleotides line up with TRBD2. The CDR3 consists of 15 residues. Trimming removed 3 bases from V and 9 bases from J; junction bases left unmatched: 7. The V gene's germline CDR1 is SGHRS and CDR2 YFSETQ. CDR3 loop: CASSSLAGGHGEQFF. The CDR3 nucleotides read TGCGCCAGCAGCTCCCTAGCGGGGGGGCATGGTGAGCAGTTCTTC. The full variable domain, in which reference TRBV5-1 and TRBJ2-1 provide the parts outside the CDR3, is KAGVTQTPRYLIKTRGQQVTLSCSPISGHRSVSWYQQTPGQGLQFLFEYFSETQRNKGNFPGRFSGRQFSNSRSEMNVSTLELGDSALYLCASSSLAGGHGEQFFGPGTRLTVL.